This TCR beta chain was identified during a study of blood T cell repertoires in COVID-19. Each participant's cohort was designated according to participant-reported clinical history. The recovered donors of Cohort 3 showed two negative PCRs, clearance, or symptom resolution. Sequencing was performed with immunoSEQ multiplex PCR; in TCRdb, only in-frame clones are kept and a portion is missing. The sample has 300,000 to 350,000 clones; 89% are singletons. Germline V lookup: CDR1 SGHRS, CDR2 YFSETQ. V lost 4 bases, J lost 2 bases, and 13 bases lay in between. This CDR3 comprises 15 residues. The receptor was derived from a woman aged 30 to 39 who had recovered from COVID-19. The chain is built from TRBV5-1 and TRBJ1-5, with D unclear. Sequencing was performed on PBMCs or T cells enriched from blood (not recorded which). CDR3 loop: CASSLSVGGNQPQHF. CDR3 DNA sequence: TGCGCCAGCAGCCTATCGGTGGGCGGCAATCAGCCCCAGCATTTT.